These 14 T cell receptor beta chains came from one sample sequenced in a study of blood T cell repertoires in COVID-19. Profiled with immunoSEQ multiplex PCR; TCRdb holds only in-frame clones, not every one. The sample consists of approximately 100,000 clones, around 89% of them appearing once. Sequenced material: peripheral blood. These receptors were taken from a woman aged 55-69 years with acute or convalescent COVID-19.

V and J are TRBV5-5 and TRBJ1-1; TRBD1 might be the D (5 bases). The CDR3 is 12 amino acids. The germline CDR1 and CDR2 sequences are SGHKS and YYEKEE (reference sequence). Trimming took off 3 bases at V and 5 bases at J, with 8 bases between the two ends. The CDR3 bases are TGTGCCAGCAGCTCCCGACAGACTGAAGCTTTCTTT. This codes for CASSSRQTEAFF.

The chain recombines TRBV7-6 with TRBJ1-5; 8 bases map to TRBD1. V shed 5 bases and J 6 bases; nucleotides not matched to a gene: 9. Germline loops: CDR1 SGHVS, CDR2 FNYEAQ. The CDR3 spans 15 residues. This CDR3 reads CASSLLTGQGQPQHF. CDR3 coding DNA: TGTGCCAGCAGCCTGCTCACCGGACAGGGTCAGCCCCAGCATTTT. Together with reference TRBV7-6 and TRBJ1-5, the CDR3 gives the full variable domain: GAGVSQSPRYKVTKRGQDVALRCDPISGHVSLYWYRQALGQGPEFLTYFNYEAQQDKSGLPNDRFSAERPEGSISTLTIQRTEQRDSAMYRCASSLLTGQGQPQHFGDGTRLSIL.

The chain couples TRBV30 to TRBJ2-1; 11 positions agree with TRBD2. V gave up 7 bases and J gave up 3 bases; unmatched junction bases: 5. This CDR3 comprises 14 residues. Germline CDR1 GTSNPN, CDR2 SVGIG (reference sequence). The CDR3 coding sequence is TGTGCCTCACATACTAGCGGGAGCTACAATGAGCAGTTCTTC. It codes for CASHTSGSYNEQFF.

This clone has just one count. This chain links TRBV3-1 (or the pseudogene TRBV3-2) with TRBJ1-2; D uncertain. V was cut by 5 bases and J by 0 bases, with 4 bases left in between. Germline values: CDR1 LGHDT, CDR2 YNNKEL (reference sequence). The CDR3 extends over 12 amino acids. For the CDR3, the DNA is TGTGCCAGCAGCGGGCCTAACTATGGCTACACCTTC. Protein: CASSGPNYGYTF.

This chain connects TRBV15 to TRBJ1-3; D is perhaps TRBD1 (5 bases). The CDR3 has 16 amino acids. The germline CDR1 and CDR2 sequences are LNHNV and YYDKDF (reference sequence). The V end was cut by 0 bases, the J end by 2 bases, with 11 bases between. CDR3 in DNA: TGTGCCACCAGCAGAGATAGGGGTGTCACTGGAAACACCATATATTTT. Amino acid sequence: CATSRDRGVTGNTIYF.

This chain joins TRBV2 and TRBJ1-2, with 7 bases identical to TRBD1. The CDR3 has 13 amino acids. The V segment lost 7 bases and the J segment 2 bases; nucleotides outside the gene matches: 4. Germline assignment: CDR1 SNHLY and CDR2 FYNNEI. The CDR3 region has the DNA TGTGCCAGCACTTACAGGGGCAACTATGGCTACACCTTC. Translation gives CASTYRGNYGYTF. Supplemented by reference TRBV2 and TRBJ1-2, the full variable domain reads EPEVTQTPSHQVTQMGQEVILRCVPISNHLYFYWYRQILGQKVEFLVSFYNNEISEKSEIFDDQFSVERPDGSNFTLKIRSTKLEDSAMYFCASTYRGNYGYTFGSGTRLTVV.

The rearrangement uses TRBV28 and TRBJ1-4; 8 bases line up with TRBD1. There are 15 residues in the CDR3. V was pared by 5 bases and J by 6 bases, with 8 bases of the junction left unmatched. The germline V gene has CDR1 MDHEN and CDR2 SYDVKM. This CDR3 reads CASSSPGQVDEKLFF. CDR3 bases: TGTGCCAGCAGTAGCCCGGGACAGGTTGATGAAAAACTGTTTTTT.

The gene calls are TRBV18 and TRBJ2-3, with 9 bases identical to TRBD2. This CDR3 has 15 amino acids. Trimming took 3 bases from V and 4 from J; bases not matched to a gene: 5. CDR1 is KGHSH, CDR2 LQKENI, per germline. CDR3 loop: CASSPLAGRADTQYF. The CDR3 bases are TGTGCCAGCTCACCTCTAGCGGGAAGGGCAGATACGCAGTATTTT.

This rearrangement joins TRBV24-1 to TRBJ1-1, with 9 bases matching TRBD1. Germline-derived CDR1 and CDR2 are KGHDR and SFDVKD. This CDR3 has 17 residues. V was clipped by 1 base and J by 3 bases; unmatched bases: 8. CDR3 DNA sequence: TGTGCCACCAGTGATTTAGGACAGGGGAAGGAGGACACTGAAGCTTTCTTT. Translated, it gives CATSDLGQGKEDTEAFF.

The chain combines TRBV3-1 (or the pseudogene TRBV3-2) with TRBJ2-3, with D possibly being TRBD2 (6 bases). CDR3 size: 14 residues. V was cut by 4 bases and J by 5 bases, with 13 bases left in between. Germline-derived CDR1 and CDR2 are LGHDT and YNNKEL (reference sequence). CDR3 loop: CASSRLGSLDTQYF. The DNA for the CDR3 is TGTGCCAGCAGCCGGCTCGGGAGTTTAGATACGCAGTATTTT.

The chain links TRBV7-6 to TRBJ2-7; the D gene is possibly TRBD2 (5 bases). The V gene lost 2 bases and the J gene lost 2 bases, with 13 bases spanning the gap. Germline CDR1 reads SGHVS; CDR2 reads FNYEAQ. This CDR3 contains 15 residues. CDR3 loop: CASSLSPGSAYEQYF. CDR3 DNA sequence: TGTGCCAGCAGCTTATCCCCGGGATCGGCCTACGAGCAGTACTTC.

J is TRBJ1-1 and V is TRBV10-2; TRBD1 aligns across 7 bases. Germline trimming cut 4 bases from V and 1 base from J; bases unmatched to any gene: 9. Germline V gene lookup returns CDR1 WSHSY and CDR2 SAAADI. The CDR3 is 16 residues long. The CDR3 DNA reads as TGCGCCAGCAGTGGACAGGGTGCGAAAGGGAACACTGAAGCTTTCTTT. As protein: CASSGQGAKGNTEAFF.

The chain uses TRBV3-1 (or the pseudogene TRBV3-2) and TRBJ2-1; 9 bases line up with TRBD2. Unmatched junction bases numbered 5, after V lost 4 bases and J lost 7 bases. The CDR3 length is 14 residues. CDR1 is LGHDT and CDR2 is YNNKEL in the germline V gene (reference sequence). The CDR3 nucleotides read TGTGCCAGCAGCCTTGCGGGAGGGCGGAATGAGCAGTTCTTC. As protein: CASSLAGGRNEQFF.

The V and J genes are TRBV2 and TRBJ1-4; weak D call: TRBD1 (5 bases). The CDR3 extends over 17 amino acids. Trimming took off 7 bases at V and 7 bases at J, with 25 bases between the two ends. The germline CDR1 and CDR2 sequences are SNHLY and FYNNEI. The CDR3 nucleotides are TGTGCCAGCACTCCTTCCCGCAGGGCAGTCCCCGGTGAAAAACTGTTTTTT. It translates to CASTPSRRAVPGEKLFF.